The sample holds a few counts of the clone carrying this T cell receptor beta chain. Antigen unknown. A read error is possible here, since a much larger clone lies one base away. The data are from a study of blood T cells in healthy people across ages. Whole-study findings and limits: In older individuals, TCR beta diversity per million T cells was lower, falling roughly linearly with age.

Using a J-beta primer mix together with a sample-barcoded 5' primer, a second PCR was run for about 7 to 12 cycles. The authors tagged each cDNA molecule using a template-switch adaptor with 12 random nucleotides. Using its own MiXCR run on the 5' RACE reads, TCRdb lists one record per CDR3 protein. The sample lists some 1.6 million distinct CDR3 sequences; roughly 32% were seen once. Per the germline V gene, CDR1 is LNHNV and CDR2 is YYDKDF (reference sequence). The CDR3 runs 12 residues. V lost 5 bases and J lost 1, with 5 bases in between. Those donating, healthy Caucasian individuals from Russia, were aged about 6 to 100.

This receptor was obtained from a young woman in good health. Sequenced: blood. The chain links TRBV15 to TRBJ1-1, with D possibly matching TRBD1 (5 bases). CDR3 residues: CATSGGNTEAFF. The DNA of the CDR3 is TGTGCCACCAGCGGGGGGAACACTGAAGCTTTCTTT.